This T cell receptor (beta chain) derives from a study of tumor-infiltrating lymphocytes in primary liver carcinoma. CDR3 length equals 16 residues. The germline V gene encodes CDR1 MGHRA and CDR2 YSYEKL. Co-extracting RNA and DNA was done with about 20-34 mg of unsorted bulk tissue as input. Five separate regions were sampled from each tumor. Concerning this clonotype: As yet, its antigen is unknown.

TCR beta cDNA was made from 500 ng total RNA with a constant-region primer. What produced the TCR beta libraries was three nested multiplex PCR rounds using slightly modified ARM-PCR. Amplification in the first two PCR rounds was performed using TRBV1-TRBV30 forward primers and a C-beta reverse primer for around 11 cycles each. TCRdb independently ran MiXCR on the multiplex PCR reads; one entry per CDR3 protein. This sample has 70,000 to 75,000 distinct CDR3 sequences, with almost 70% found just once. Findings of the study overall: Detection in all five tumor regions applied to only about 7-24% of top clones.

V usage is TRBV4-1 and J usage is TRBJ2-4; TRBD2 matches at 8 bases. Sequenced material: liver tumor tissue from sampling region 4. Indicated subset: tumor region T4, right-lateral pole. The sequence came from a middle-aged man with primary liver carcinoma and hepatitis B virus infection. CDR3 amino acids: CTSSQSLAATQRIQYF. CDR3 DNA: TGCACTAGCAGCCAATCACTAGCGGCCACCCAGCGCATTCAGTACTTC.